The clone carrying this T cell receptor beta chain was counted between two and nine times. Researchers sorted participants into cohorts using their self-reported clinical history. Cohort 3 donors were reported recovered after two negative PCRs, clearance, or symptom resolution. The data originate from a study of blood T cell repertoires in COVID-19. In the study overall: T cells, B-cell-depleted T cells, or PBMCs provided the cDNA or gDNA that served as material.

Original data processing: Amplification of reference gene primers provided the estimated nucleated cell counts. The method was immunoSEQ multiplex PCR; TCRdb's version includes in-frame clones alone and lacks a portion of them. From that table come the V and J calls and clone size; the DNA was used to work out D and trimming. The table lists roughly 380,000 clones, roughly 86% of them singletons. The V gene lost 1 base and the J gene lost 7 bases, with 17 bases spanning the gap. CDR3 length equals 15 residues. Looked up from germline, CDR1 is SGHRS and CDR2 is YFSETQ. The sequence derives from a man in his thirties or forties who had recovered from COVID-19. The specimen was PBMCs or T cells enriched from blood (not recorded which). This chain links TRBV5-1 with TRBJ1-2, with D possibly matching TRBD1 (6 bases). The CDR3 reads CASSLLNAGEIGYTF. Here the CDR3 DNA reads TGCGCCAGCAGCTTGTTGAACGCAGGGGAAATTGGCTACACCTTC.